The 27 T cell receptor beta chains below come from one sample, sequenced in a study of shared clonotypes between healthy human individuals. Only in-frame clones appear in the TCRdb table, and some are missing; sequencing was by immunoSEQ multiplex PCR. The sample yields around 1,000,000 clones, approximately 80% seen once. The source material was memory CD4+ T cells from PBMCs. Sample subset: CD45RA-negative fraction. The receptors stem from a man between 18 and 35 years old in good health. Some clones in this sample may be carry-over from other donors' samples.

The chain recombines TRBV12-5 with TRBJ2-3, with 7 positions matching TRBD1. The length of the CDR3 is 20 residues. The junction had 20 bases not matched to a gene; V was cut back by 5 bases and J by 0 bases. Germline V lookup: CDR1 LGHNT, CDR2 FRNRAP. The CDR3 nucleotides are TGTGCTAGTGGTCGGGTACAGGGCGGTCAGGGGGTTACTAGCACAGATACGCAGTATTTT. Translated, it gives CASGRVQGGQGVTSTDTQYF.

The V call is TRBV5-4, the J call TRBJ1-1; 7 positions agree with TRBD1. This CDR3 is 16 amino acids long. Germline CDR1 is SGHNT and CDR2 is YYREEE (reference sequence). Trimming at V came to 4 bases and at J to 2 bases, leaving 11 bases not matched to a gene. The DNA of the CDR3 is TGTGCCAGCAGCCCTGCCAGAGGACAGGTTAACACTGAAGCTTTCTTT. Amino acids: CASSPARGQVNTEAFF. The full variable domain, in which reference TRBV5-4 and TRBJ1-1 provide the parts outside the CDR3, is ETGVTQSPTHLIKTRGQQVTLRCSSQSGHNTVSWYQQALGQGPQFIFQYYREEENGRGNFPPRFSGLQFPNYSSELNVNALELDDSALYLCASSPARGQVNTEAFFGQGTRLTVV.

The V gene is TRBV7-2, the J gene TRBJ1-3, with no clear D. This CDR3 is built from 14 residues. V was cut by 3 bases and J by 0 bases, with 6 bases left in between. Germline assignment: CDR1 SGHTA and CDR2 FQGNSA. CDR3 coding DNA: TGTGCCAGCAGCTTTCAGGCCTCTGGAAACACCATATATTTT. This gives the protein CASSFQASGNTIYF. The full variable domain, completed using reference TRBV7-2 and TRBJ1-3, is GAGVSQSPSNKVTEKGKDVELRCDPISGHTALYWYRQSLGQGLEFLIYFQGNSAPDKSGLPSDRFSAERTGGSVSTLTIQRTQQEDSAVYLCASSFQASGNTIYFGEGSWLTVV.

The chain couples TRBV29-1 to TRBJ1-4; a possible D gene is TRBD1 (5 bases). V shed 4 bases and J shed 7 bases, with 13 bases lying between them. Germline CDR1 and CDR2: SQVTM and ANQGSEA. This CDR3 spans 13 amino acids. In DNA form, the CDR3 reads TGCAGCGTTGGTGAGGGGCAGGGTGAAAAACTGTTTTTT. It translates to CSVGEGQGEKLFF.

The rearrangement links TRBV6-6 to TRBJ2-7; no reliable D call. This CDR3 region has 12 residues. Looked up from germline, CDR1 is MNHNY and CDR2 is SVGAGI (reference sequence). Deletions cut 9 bases from V and 2 bases from J, with 11 bases between. The CDR3 DNA follows: TGTGCCAGTCGGGCCAGTACCTACGAGCAGTACTTC. It translates to CASRASTYEQYF.

The V call is TRBV25-1, the J call TRBJ1-1, with 8 bases identical to TRBD1. CDR3 length: 14 amino acids. J lost 4 bases, V lost 5 bases, and 6 bases had no gene match. Germline values: CDR1 MGHDK, CDR2 SYGVNS. The CDR3 sequence: CASSKGQGGTEAFF. For the CDR3, the DNA is TGTGCCAGCAGTAAAGGACAGGGAGGCACTGAAGCTTTCTTT.

CDR3 DNA sequence: TGTGCCAGCAGTTCGATAACAGGAGACTATGGCTACACCTTC. This sequence encodes CASSSITGDYGYTF. The V and J genes are TRBV27 and TRBJ1-2; tentatively, D is TRBD1 (5 bases). Between the trimmed V and J ends, which lost 4 bases and 3 bases, there was a span of 12 bases. Germline CDR1 MNHEY, CDR2 SMNVEV (reference sequence). The CDR3 has 14 residues.

About this clone itself: The same CDR3 can be traced to other DNA sequences in this sample. V and J are TRBV9 and TRBJ2-5; D could derive from TRBD1 or TRBD2 (5 bases each). CDR1 SGDLS and CDR2 YYNGEE come from the germline V gene. The CDR3 covers 14 residues. The V and J ends lost 0 bases and 2 bases respectively, with 8 bases between them. In nucleotides, the CDR3 is TGTGCCAGCAGCGTAGGGGGGAATCAAGAGACCCAGTACTTC. Translated: CASSVGGNQETQYF.

This clone was counted a few times. The chain employs TRBV7-9 and TRBJ2-3, with D maybe TRBD2 (5 bases). In germline, CDR1 is SEHNR, CDR2 FQNEAQ (reference sequence). The CDR3 runs 15 residues. Trimming cost V 0 bases and J 6 bases, with 13 bases left between them. The CDR3 DNA reads TGTGCCAGCAGCTTAGCGGGAGCCCCCGGGGATACGCAGTATTTT. Translation gives CASSLAGAPGDTQYF. Drawing the rest from reference TRBV7-9 and TRBJ2-3, the complete variable domain is DTGVSQNPRHKITKRGQNVTFRCDPISEHNRLYWYRQTLGQGPEFLTYFQNEAQLEKSRLLSDRFSAERPKGSFSTLEIQRTEQGDSAMYLCASSLAGAPGDTQYFGPGTRLTVL.

The gene calls are TRBV7-8 and TRBJ2-1; 7 nucleotides align to TRBD2. V lost 0 bases to trimming and J lost 7 bases; unmatched junction nucleotides: 9. Germline V lookup: CDR1 SGHVS, CDR2 FQNEAQ. The CDR3 totals 16 residues. The CDR3 DNA is TGTGCCAGCAGCTTAGCGGGGGGGAGGGCCAAGAATGAGCAGTTCTTC. Translated, it gives CASSLAGGRAKNEQFF.

J is TRBJ1-4 and V is TRBV15, with 9 bases identical to TRBD1. The trim removed 2 bases at V and 9 bases at J, leaving 16 bases unmatched. Germline CDR1 and CDR2: LNHNV and YYDKDF (reference sequence). The CDR3 length is 18 residues. This chain's CDR3 is CATSRPSGTGYDFQKLFF. CDR3 bases: TGTGCCACCAGCAGACCTTCCGGGACAGGGTATGACTTCCAAAAACTGTTTTTT.

The J gene is TRBJ1-2, the V gene TRBV19; D is undetermined. The germline V and J ends were trimmed by 6 bases and 5 bases, with 13 bases remaining between them. CDR1 is LNHDA, CDR2 SQIVND, per germline (reference sequence). The CDR3 is 13 amino acids. CDR3 sequence (DNA): TGTGCCAGTAGCCCGGCGGGGAATTATGGCTACACCTTC. This encodes CASSPAGNYGYTF.

The chain employs TRBV27 and TRBJ2-6; D possibly corresponds to TRBD2 (5 bases). The CDR3 spans 15 residues. CDR1 MNHEY and CDR2 SMNVEV come from the germline V gene (reference sequence). Trimming removed 6 bases from V and 1 base from J, with 10 bases in between. The chain's CDR3 is CASRLRGSGANVLTF. CDR3 sequence (DNA): TGTGCCAGCAGGCTCCGGGGATCTGGGGCCAACGTCCTGACTTTC.

Comment on this clone: One end of the junction varies from germline; a read error may be responsible. This chain links TRBV4-1 with TRBJ1-5, with D unclear. CDR3 length equals 18 residues. Germline loops: CDR1 MGHRA, CDR2 YSYEKL. CDR3 amino acids: CVSSQEAVGEGEDQPQHF. CDR3 sequence (DNA): TGCGTCAGCAGCCAAGAAGCGGTCGGGGAAGGTGAGGATCAGCCCCAGCATTTT.

This clone is classed as medium-sized. The same CDR3 is also encoded by other DNA sequences in this sample. This chain joins TRBV2 and TRBJ2-2, with D perhaps TRBD2 (5 bases). V lost 6 bases to trimming and J lost 6 bases, with 17 bases between them. This CDR3 has 15 amino acids. The germline V gene has CDR1 SNHLY and CDR2 FYNNEI. The CDR3: CASRQATRRSGELFF. The CDR3 DNA sequence: TGTGCCAGCAGGCAAGCTACTAGGAGGTCCGGGGAGCTGTTTTTT.

This clone has just a few counts. The rearrangement links TRBV7-9 to TRBJ1-4; D is unresolved. Germline values: CDR1 SEHNR, CDR2 FQNEAQ (reference sequence). The CDR3 spans 13 residues. The ends were cut back, 4 bases at V and 4 bases at J, with 7 bases in the middle. The CDR3 region is CASSSAGNEKLFF. In DNA form, the CDR3 reads TGTGCCAGCAGCTCCGCGGGTAATGAAAAACTGTTTTTT.

This clone was seen only a few times. CDR3 sequence reads: CASNSGEQETQYF. CDR3 DNA sequence: TGTGCCTCAAATAGCGGGGAACAAGAGACCCAGTACTTC. The chain recombines TRBV10-3 with TRBJ2-5, with 8 bases matching TRBD2. Germline V gene lookup returns CDR1 ENHRY and CDR2 SYGVKD. Losses at the gene ends were 11 bases for V and 2 bases for J; bases not matched to a gene: 7. The CDR3 spans 13 residues.

The table lists this clone with a few counts. The chain employs TRBV7-2 and TRBJ2-2, with 10 positions matching TRBD1. Unmatched junction bases numbered 4, after V lost 3 bases and J lost 3 bases. Germline values: CDR1 SGHTA, CDR2 FQGNSA. The CDR3 extends over 16 amino acids. The CDR3 DNA sequence: TGTGCCAGCAGCTTTCTGGGACAGGGGTACACCGGGGAGCTGTTTTTT. It specifies CASSFLGQGYTGELFF. The full variable domain, rest sourced from reference TRBV7-2 and TRBJ2-2, is GAGVSQSPSNKVTEKGKDVELRCDPISGHTALYWYRQSLGQGLEFLIYFQGNSAPDKSGLPSDRFSAERTGGSVSTLTIQRTQQEDSAVYLCASSFLGQGYTGELFFGEGSRLTVL.

J is TRBJ2-3 and V is TRBV7-2, with D possibly matching TRBD2 (5 bases). Trimming took 6 bases from V and 4 from J, leaving 17 bases between them. CDR1 is SGHTA, CDR2 FQGNSA, per germline. The CDR3 consists of 15 residues. Here the CDR3 reads CASRGGRSVPDTQYF. The CDR3 DNA reads as TGTGCCAGCAGGGGCGGCCGTAGCGTCCCAGATACGCAGTATTTT.

This clone was observed a handful of times. The chain links TRBV9 to TRBJ1-1, with D possibly TRBD1 on 6 matching bases. The CDR3 totals 15 residues. V was shortened by 4 bases and J by 3 bases, with 16 bases between the two germline ends. Germline assignment: CDR1 SGDLS and CDR2 YYNGEE. The CDR3 loop reads CASSTKGGGHTEAFF. CDR3 nucleotides: TGTGCCAGCAGCACAAAGGGAGGGGGTCACACTGAAGCTTTCTTT.

J is TRBJ1-2 and V is TRBV4-1; 11 bases align to TRBD1. CDR1 MGHRA and CDR2 YSYEKL come from the germline V gene. The ends lost 4 bases at V and 7 bases at J; junction bases unmatched: 5. The CDR3 runs 14 residues. CDR3: CASSPLGQGGGYTF. DNA for the CDR3: TGCGCCAGCAGCCCATTGGGACAGGGGGGTGGCTACACCTTC.

The chain links TRBV6-5 to TRBJ2-3; D is unresolved. The CDR3 totals 14 residues. Germline V gene lookup returns CDR1 MNHEY and CDR2 SVGAGI. V gave up 5 bases and J gave up 0 bases, with 9 bases separating them. This CDR3 is CASSRSYSTDTQYF. In DNA form, the CDR3 reads TGTGCCAGCAGTCGTTCATACAGCACAGATACGCAGTATTTT.

The sample holds one count of this clone. The chain recombines TRBV4-2 with TRBJ2-2; 10 bases fit TRBD1. V lost 6 bases, J lost 3 bases, and 10 bases stayed unmatched. Germline CDR1 and CDR2: LGHNA and YNFKEQ. The CDR3 covers 17 residues. CDR3 region: CASSQVPGQGYTGELFF. The CDR3 region has the DNA TGTGCCAGCAGTCAGGTTCCGGGACAGGGGTACACCGGGGAGCTGTTTTTT.

This sequence joins TRBV28 and TRBJ2-3, with D tentatively TRBD1 (6 bases). V lost 6 bases and J lost 5, with 21 bases in between. This CDR3 is built from 16 residues. From germline, CDR1 is MDHEN and CDR2 SYDVKM. The CDR3 DNA sequence: TGTGCCAGCAGCCCGAACATCGGCAGGGGTGAAGATACGCAGTATTTT. The encoded protein is CASSPNIGRGEDTQYF.

The chain uses TRBV2 and TRBJ2-6; D might be TRBD1 or TRBD2, each matching 5 bases. Germline-derived CDR1 and CDR2 are SNHLY and FYNNEI. Trimming pared 3 bases from V and 2 bases from J, leaving 8 bases between. The CDR3 extends over 15 amino acids. The CDR3 region has the DNA TGTGCCAGCAGTGATTTGGGGGCTGGGGCCAACGTCCTGACTTTC. This encodes CASSDLGAGANVLTF.

The rearrangement uses TRBV11-2 and TRBJ1-3; no reliable D call. The V gene lost 1 base and the J gene lost 6 bases, with 7 bases spanning the gap. This CDR3 contains 13 residues. Per germline, CDR1 SGHAT and CDR2 FQNNGV. CDR3 protein: CASSLGRANTIYF. Here the CDR3 DNA reads TGTGCCAGCAGCTTAGGAAGGGCAAACACCATATATTTT. Using reference TRBV11-2 and TRBJ1-3 for the parts outside the CDR3, the full variable domain is EAGVAQSPRYKIIEKRQSVAFWCNPISGHATLYWYQQILGQGPKLLIQFQNNGVVDDSQLPKDRFSAERLKGVDSTLKIQPAKLEDSAVYLCASSLGRANTIYFGEGSWLTVV.

The chain has TRBV6-5 and TRBJ2-6; D call uncertain. The CDR3 totals 14 residues. Trimming cost V 3 bases and J 2 bases, with 5 bases left between them. From germline, CDR1 is MNHEY and CDR2 SVGAGI. CDR3: CASSYTPGANVLTF. The CDR3 DNA is TGTGCCAGCAGTTATACCCCTGGGGCCAACGTCCTGACTTTC.